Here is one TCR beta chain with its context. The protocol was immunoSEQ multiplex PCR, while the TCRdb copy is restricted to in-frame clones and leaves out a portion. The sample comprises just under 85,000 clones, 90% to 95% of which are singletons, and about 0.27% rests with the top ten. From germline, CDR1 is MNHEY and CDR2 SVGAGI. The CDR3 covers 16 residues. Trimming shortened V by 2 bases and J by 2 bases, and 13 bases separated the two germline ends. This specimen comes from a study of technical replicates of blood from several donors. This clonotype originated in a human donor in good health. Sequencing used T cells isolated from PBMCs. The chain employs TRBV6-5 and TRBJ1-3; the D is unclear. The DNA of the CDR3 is TGTGCCAGCAGTTACGACGACTCAGCTGCTGGAAACACCATATATTTT. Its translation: CASSYDDSAAGNTIYF.